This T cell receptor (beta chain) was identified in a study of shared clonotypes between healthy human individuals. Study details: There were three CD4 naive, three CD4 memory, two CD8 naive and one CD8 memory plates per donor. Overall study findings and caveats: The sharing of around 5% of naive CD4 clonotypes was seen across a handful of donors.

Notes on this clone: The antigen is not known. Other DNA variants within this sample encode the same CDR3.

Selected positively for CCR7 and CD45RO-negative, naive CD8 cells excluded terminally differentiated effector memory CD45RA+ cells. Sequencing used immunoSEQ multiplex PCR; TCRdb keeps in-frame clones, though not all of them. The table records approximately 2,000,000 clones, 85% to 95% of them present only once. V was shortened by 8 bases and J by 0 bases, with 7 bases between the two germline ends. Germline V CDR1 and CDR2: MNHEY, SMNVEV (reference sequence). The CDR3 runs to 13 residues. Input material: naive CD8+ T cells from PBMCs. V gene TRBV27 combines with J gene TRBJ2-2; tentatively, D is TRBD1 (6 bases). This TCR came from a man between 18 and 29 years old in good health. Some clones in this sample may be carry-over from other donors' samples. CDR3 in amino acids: CASAGANTGELFF. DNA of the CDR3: TGTGCCAGCGCAGGGGCGAACACCGGGGAGCTGTTTTTT.